This is a list of T cell receptor beta chains from one sample in a study of Graves' ophthalmopathy and Graves' hyperthyroidism. From the multiplex PCR reads, TCRdb called clonotypes with MiXCR, one entry per CDR3 protein. Here the sample spans hundreds of thousands of distinct CDR3 sequences, approximately 40% being singletons. The sequenced material came from peripheral blood. Every receptor here comes from an adult man with Graves' ophthalmopathy. Both conserved end residues are part of each CDR3. A D gene is named only where the DNA matches it firmly. Part of the rows lack a size; the others show once, few, many or a class for expanded clones.

>.|TRBJ1-6|TRBV2|many
TGTGCCAGCATGGGGGCCTGGGGGAATAATTCACCCCTCCACTTT
CASMGAWGNNSPLHF
>TRBD1|TRBJ2-5|TRBV29-1|many
TGCAGCGTGCTGGCGCGTGGGGACAGGTTGGCAGAGACCCAGTACTTC
CSVLARGDRLAETQYF
>.|TRBJ1-3|TRBV25-1|many
TGTGCCAGCAGTGAGGGGGGCTCTGGAAACACCATATATTTT
CASSEGGSGNTIYF
>.|TRBJ2-7|TRBV10-3|many
TGTGCCATCAGTGAGGGGGGCCATCAATCAGCCTACGAGCAGTACTTC
CAISEGGHQSAYEQYF
>.|TRBJ1-2|TRBV20-1|many
TGCAGTGCACTTGAGTCCGAGGGCCTCGGCTATGGCTACACCTTC
CSALESEGLGYGYTF
>.|TRBJ2-2|TRBV25-1|.
TGTGCCAGCAGTGAAGTCAGCCGGAACACCGGGGAGCTGTTTTTT
CASSEVSRNTGELFF
>.|TRBJ1-5|TRBV24-1|.
TGTGCCAGCAGTAGAGGGGCGGTGGGGGGGTTTCAGCCCCAGCATTTT
CASSRGAVGGFQPQHF
>.|TRBJ2-7|TRBV11-3|.
TGTGCCAGCAGCTTAGGGATTAGCTGGATCGAGCAGTACTTC
CASSLGISWIEQYF
>.|TRBJ2-7|TRBV2|.
TGTGCCAGCAAATCCCCGGCCGGAAGGGAGAGCTCCTACGAGCAGTACTTC
CASKSPAGRESSYEQYF
>.|TRBJ1-6|TRBV2|.
TGTGCCCTCCGGGGCGGTAATTCACCCCTCCACTTT
CALRGGNSPLHF
>TRBD1|TRBJ1-2|TRBV9|.
TGTGCCAGCACTACAGGGGGGACTAACTATGGCTACACCTTC
CASTTGGTNYGYTF
>.|TRBJ1-2|TRBV20-1|.
TGCAGTGCTAGAGATTCTATAAGTGACTACACCTTC
CSARDSISDYTF
>.|TRBJ1-6|TRBV2|many
TGTGCCAGCAGCCGAATTACGGAACTTAATTCACCCCTCCACTTT
CASSRITELNSPLHF
>.|TRBJ2-7|TRBV7-3|.
TGTGCCAGCAGACCTCTTCGACAGACGTACGAGCAGTACTTC
CASRPLRQTYEQYF
>.|TRBJ1-1|TRBV2|.
TGTGCCAGCAGTGCTAGAGCCAGGGACACTGAAGCTTTCTTT
CASSARARDTEAFF
>.|TRBJ2-1|TRBV25-1|once
TGTGCCAGCAGTGCCGGCGTAGGGCAGTTCTTC
CASSAGVGQFF
>TRBD2|TRBJ2-7|TRBV10-3|few
TGTGCCATCAGTCTCAGCGGGATAGGCGACAATGAGCAGTACTTC
CAISLSGIGDNEQYF
>TRBD1|TRBJ2-7|TRBV25-1|few
TGTGCCAGCAGCCCCGGGGGACAGGGTTACGAGCAGTACTTC
CASSPGGQGYEQYF
>.|TRBJ1-1|TRBV7-9|many
TGTGCCAGCAGCGCCCTACCAGGGAACGCTGAAGCTTTCTTT
CASSALPGNAEAFF
>.|TRBJ2-2|TRBV20-1|.
TGCAGTGCTCCTCCTTCCGGGACTCAGACCGGGGAGCTGTTTTTT
CSAPPSGTQTGELFF
>TRBD1|TRBJ1-6|TRBV2|.
TGTGCCAGCAGCATGGGACAGGGGAATTCACCCCTCCACTTT
CASSMGQGNSPLHF
>.|TRBJ2-5|TRBV10-3|many
TGTGCCATCAGTGAGGCCGGCTTGGAGGCCAGGGAGACCCAGTACTTC
CAISEAGLEARETQYF
>.|TRBJ2-7|TRBV29-1|many
TGCAGCGTTGGACAGAACAACCACTACGAGCAGTACTTC
CSVGQNNHYEQYF
>.|TRBJ2-7|TRBV9|few
TGTGCCAGCAGCGTAGGTGGTAGCGAGCTCTACGAGCAGTACTTC
CASSVGGSELYEQYF
>TRBD1|TRBJ1-2|TRBV25-1|.
TGTGCCAGCAGTTACTCGGGGGACAGGGGGCGAGGCTACACCTTC
CASSYSGDRGRGYTF
>.|TRBJ1-2|TRBV7-2|many
TGTGCCAGCAGCGTAAATCGGGGGTGGGATGGCTACACCTTC
CASSVNRGWDGYTF
>.|TRBJ2-5|TRBV10-3|few
TGTGCCATCAGTTACTCGAGTGGGCTGGAGACCCAGTACTTC
CAISYSSGLETQYF
>TRBD1|TRBJ2-7|TRBV7-2|many
TGTGCCAGCAGCGCACAGACAGGGCCCTACGAGCAGTACTTC
CASSAQTGPYEQYF
>.|TRBJ2-2|TRBV25-1|.
TGTGCCAGCAGTGAGACGCAGGCCCCCGGGGAGCTGTTTTTT
CASSETQAPGELFF
>TRBD1|TRBJ2-5|TRBV7-8|.
TGTGCCAGCAACCCGAGGAGGGACAGGGGGCAAAGAGAGACCCAGTACTTC
CASNPRRDRGQRETQYF
>.|TRBJ2-2|TRBV7-9|few
TGTGCCAGCAGCTTAGGAGGGGGGGTCCCGAACACCGGGGAGCTGTTTTTT
CASSLGGGVPNTGELFF
>.|TRBJ1-6|TRBV7-6|.
TGTGCCTGGGCCCCGGGACGGAGACATTCACCCCTCCACTTT
CAWAPGRRHSPLHF
>TRBD1|TRBJ2-6|TRBV6-4|many
TGTGCCAGCAGTGACGCCGCAGGGGGCGACGGGGCCAACGTCCTGACTTTC
CASSDAAGGDGANVLTF
>.|TRBJ1-2|TRBV24-1|.
TGTGCCATCAGTGCGGGACGGGGGGCCGGCTACACCTTC
CAISAGRGAGYTF
>TRBD1|TRBJ2-7|TRBV7-8|.
TGTGCCAGCAGAAGGGACAGGGTAACCTACGAGCAGTACTTC
CASRRDRVTYEQYF
>.|TRBJ1-1|TRBV5-6|many
TGTGCCAGCAGCCTACACCTTGAAGCTTTCTTT
CASSLHLEAFF
>TRBD2|TRBJ2-2|TRBV7-9|.
TGTGCCAGCAGCCCAAGGCTAGCGGGATCGGAAAGGACCGGGGTGCTGTTTTTT
CASSPRLAGSERTGVLFF
>TRBD2|TRBJ2-7|TRBV7-9|.
TGTGCCAGCAGCTTCAGCGGGGGGTGGGCTGGCTACGAGCAGTACTTC
CASSFSGGWAGYEQYF
>.|TRBJ2-5|TRBV7-6|few
TGTGCCAGCAGGCAAGGGACACCAAGACTTCAAGAGACCCAGTACTTC
CASRQGTPRLQETQYF
>.|TRBJ1-5|TRBV7-9|.
TGTGCCAGCAGTTTTTCGACTAGCGGTGATCAGCCCCAGCATTTT
CASSFSTSGDQPQHF
>.|TRBJ2-7|TRBV2|.
TGTGCCAGCAGTGAGGGGACCAGTCCGCATTACTTC
CASSEGTSPHYF
>.|TRBJ1-4|TRBV6-6|few
TGTGCCAGCAGTTACTCCGCCAATGAAAAACTGTTTTTT
CASSYSANEKLFF
>.|TRBJ2-3|TRBV5-1|.
TGCGCCAGCAGCTTGCGCGGAAGCACAGAGACGCAGTATTTT
CASSLRGSTETQYF
>.|TRBJ1-5|TRBV12-3/TRBV12-4|few
TGTGCCAGCAGTTACTCGACCCGGGATAGCAATCAGCCCCAGCATTTT
CASSYSTRDSNQPQHF
>TRBD1|TRBJ1-6|TRBV20-1|.
TGCAGGGCGGGACAGAGCTCCTATAATTCACCCCTCCACTTT
CRAGQSSYNSPLHF
>.|TRBJ2-2|TRBV9|few
TGTGCCAGCAGCGCTCGGTGGGGGGAGAACACCGGGGAGCTGTTTTTT
CASSARWGENTGELFF
>.|TRBJ1-3|TRBV7-8|few
TGTGCCAGCAGCTTTGGGATAAACACCATATATTTT
CASSFGINTIYF
>TRBD2|TRBJ2-5|TRBV2|.
TGTGCCAGCAGTCGGGGACTAGCGCAGACCCAGTACTTC
CASSRGLAQTQYF
>TRBD1|TRBJ2-5|TRBV24-1|.
TGTGCCACCAGTGACCCAGGGGGCTACGAGACCCAGTACTTC
CATSDPGGYETQYF
>TRBD1|TRBJ1-6|TRBV5-5|few
TGTGCCAGCAGCCCGGCGACAGGGGCCTATAATTCACCCCTCCACTTT
CASSPATGAYNSPLHF
>.|TRBJ2-6|TRBV12-3/TRBV12-4|many
TGTGCCAGCAGTTTACTAGGAAACAGTGGGGCCAACGTCCTGACTTTC
CASSLLGNSGANVLTF
>.|TRBJ1-1|TRBV20-1|few
TGCAGTGCTAGAGTCGGGACGGCGGACACTGAAGCTTTCTTT
CSARVGTADTEAFF